This TCR beta chain was documented in a study of blood T cell repertoires in COVID-19. Study as a whole: Nucleic acid was either cDNA or gDNA, and it came from T cells, B-cell-depleted T cells, or PBMCs.

Enrollees, about 18 to 95 years old, lived in 20 to 25 US areas. Cohort placement rested on clinical history that participants reported themselves. CDR1 is SGHTA, CDR2 FQGNSA, per germline. With 5 bases clipped from V and 10 bases from J, the junction kept 6 bases outside the gene matches. The CDR3 spans 14 residues. Some clones are missing from TCRdb's copy, which holds only in-frame ones; the method was immunoSEQ multiplex PCR. Among fewer than 350,000 clones listed, about 83% were seen once. Source material: PBMCs or T cells enriched from blood (not recorded which). The receptor's source is a woman aged 40 to 55 who had recovered from COVID-19. V is TRBV7-2 and J is TRBJ1-6; TRBD1 matches 9 bases. The CDR3 spells CASSEQGARSPLHF. The CDR3, as DNA: TGTGCCAGCAGCGAACAGGGGGCGCGATCACCCCTCCACTTT. Filled out from reference TRBV7-2 and TRBJ1-6, the complete variable domain reads GAGVSQSPSNKVTEKGKDVELRCDPISGHTALYWYRQSLGQGLEFLIYFQGNSAPDKSGLPSDRFSAERTGGSVSTLTIQRTQQEDSAVYLCASSEQGARSPLHFGNGTRLTVT.